These 17 T cell receptor beta chains were sequenced from one sample in a study of Graves' ophthalmopathy and Graves' hyperthyroidism. Amplified TCR beta CDR3 regions were obtained using RNA transcripts as template. HTBI-primed RT-PCR formed the first round, and a multiplex PCR formed the second. In TCRdb, the multiplex PCR reads were re-called with MiXCR into one record per CDR3 protein. The sample holds approximately 380,000 distinct CDR3 sequences, roughly 20% seen once. Sequencing used peripheral blood. The receptor set was obtained from a young woman with stable Graves' hyperthyroidism.

On this clonotype itself: A much more abundant neighbour one base away suggests this may be a read error. This chain links TRBV24-1 with TRBJ2-3; perhaps TRBD2 as D (6 bases). The CDR3 is made up of 14 amino acids. V lost 2 bases and J 5 bases, leaving 10 bases between the germline ends. Germline V gives CDR1 KGHDR, CDR2 SFDVKD. CDR3 nucleotides: TGTGCCACCAGTGATTGGAGGGGAATAGATACGCAGTATTTT. As protein: CATSDWRGIDTQYF.

This clonotype has at least ten counts. This chain joins TRBV28 and TRBJ1-1; 8 nucleotides match TRBD1. The CDR3 is 13 residues long. The J segment lost 11 bases and the V segment lost 2 bases, leaving 7 bases of the junction unmatched. Germline CDR1 reads MDHEN; CDR2 reads SYDVKM. The CDR3 DNA reads as TGTGCCAGCAGTTTAACCGACAGGGGTGATGCTTTCTTT. Translating gives CASSLTDRGDAFF.

This chain uses TRBV29-1 with TRBJ2-5; D could derive from TRBD1 or TRBD2 (5 bases each). From germline, CDR1 is SQVTM and CDR2 ANQGSEA. Trimming cost V 6 bases and J 4 bases, with 18 bases left between them. This CDR3 spans 14 amino acids. The CDR3 sequence: CSVYTGTRGETQYF. As DNA, the CDR3 is TGCAGCGTGTACACCGGGACGAGGGGAGAGACCCAGTACTTC.

The table lists this clonotype with many counts. The CDR3 protein is CATSRDLAVLSYEQYF. CDR3 coding DNA: TGTGCCACCAGCAGAGATCTGGCCGTATTATCCTACGAGCAGTACTTC. The V and J genes are TRBV15 and TRBJ2-7; unclear D gene. Germline assignment: CDR1 LNHNV and CDR2 YYDKDF (reference sequence). The CDR3 covers 16 residues. V lost 0 bases to trimming and J lost 1 base, with 13 bases between them.

The rearrangement uses TRBV13 and TRBJ1-5; D might be TRBD1 (5 bases). Trimming removed 0 bases from V and 6 bases from J, with 9 bases in between. The V gene's germline CDR1 is PRHDT and CDR2 FYEKMQ (reference sequence). This CDR3 comprises 14 residues. CDR3 protein: CASSLGGLAQPQHF. The CDR3 DNA reads TGTGCCAGCAGCTTAGGGGGGCTGGCTCAGCCCCAGCATTTT.

Details on this clonotype: One junction end does not reproduce the germline sequence, and a read error may be involved. V is TRBV27 and J is TRBJ1-2; perhaps TRBD1 as D (6 bases). This CDR3 has 13 residues. Germline V gene data show CDR1 as MNHEY and CDR2 as SMNVEV (reference sequence). CDR3 loop: CVSSFGGGGGYTF. The CDR3, as DNA: TGTGTCAGCAGTTTTGGAGGAGGGGGTGGCTACACCTTC.

This clonotype has ten or more counts. V is TRBV19 and J is TRBJ1-5; the match to TRBD1 covers 9 bases. CDR1 is LNHDA and CDR2 is SQIVND in the germline V gene (reference sequence). The J segment lost 7 bases and the V segment lost 5 bases, leaving 6 bases of the junction unmatched. This CDR3 is 14 amino acids long. The CDR3 nucleotides read TGTGCCAGTAGTTCACAGGGGGCTGGGCAGCCCCAGCATTTT. This translates into CASSSQGAGQPQHF. Complete variable domain (other parts from reference TRBV19 and TRBJ1-5): DGGITQSPKYLFRKEGQNVTLSCEQNLNHDAMYWYRQDPGQGLRLIYYSQIVNDFQKGDIAEGYSVSREKKESFPLTVTSAQKNPTAFYLCASSSQGAGQPQHFGDGTRLSIL.

This clonotype was seen at least ten times. V gene TRBV4-1 combines with J gene TRBJ2-5; perhaps TRBD2 as D (5 bases). Germline V gives CDR1 MGHRA, CDR2 YSYEKL. V lost 0 bases and J 3 bases, leaving 8 bases between the germline ends. The CDR3 loop spans 14 amino acids. The CDR3 region is CASSQDPREETQYF. The CDR3 DNA reads TGCGCCAGCAGCCAAGATCCGCGGGAAGAGACCCAGTACTTC.

The chain joins TRBV14 to TRBJ2-5, with 11 bases matching TRBD2. This CDR3 is 15 amino acids long. V shed 2 bases and J 4 bases; nucleotides not matched to a gene: 3. CDR1 is SGHDN and CDR2 is FVKESK in the germline V gene. The CDR3 nucleotides are TGTGCCAGCAGCCAAATAGGACTAGCGGGAGAGACCCAGTACTTC. This gives the protein CASSQIGLAGETQYF. Full variable domain (remainder filled in from reference TRBV14 and TRBJ2-5): EAGVTQFPSHSVIEKGQTVTLRCDPISGHDNLYWYRRVMGKEIKFLLHFVKESKQDESGMPNNRFLAERTGGTYSTLKVQPAELEDSGVYFCASSQIGLAGETQYFGPGTRLLVL.

This clonotype was observed at least ten times. The CDR3: CASSPTRTGPGYTF. As DNA, the CDR3 is TGTGCCAGCAGCCCGACCCGGACAGGGCCTGGCTACACCTTC. The V gene is TRBV11-2, the J gene TRBJ1-2, with 8 bases matching TRBD1. Germline V gene lookup returns CDR1 SGHAT and CDR2 FQNNGV. This CDR3 is 14 amino acids long. The junction had 9 bases not matched to a gene; V was cut back by 5 bases and J by 7 bases.

The CDR3 coding sequence is TGTGCCAGCAGACCGGGACTCTTGAACACTGAAGCTTTCTTT. Protein: CASRPGLLNTEAFF. The V call is TRBV6-1, the J call TRBJ1-1, with D maybe TRBD1 (5 bases). Germline V lookup: CDR1 MNHNS, CDR2 SASEGT. Trimming pared 6 bases from V and 0 bases from J, leaving 11 bases between. The CDR3 consists of 14 residues.

This clonotype has a count of ten or more. The chain couples TRBV4-2 to TRBJ2-7; D remains ambiguous. There are 14 residues in the CDR3. The V and J ends lost 1 base and 5 bases respectively, with 12 bases between them. Germline CDR1 and CDR2: LGHNA and YNFKEQ. This CDR3 is CASSQVDRTDEQYF. The CDR3 DNA follows: TGTGCCAGCAGCCAAGTAGATCGGACGGACGAGCAGTACTTC.

This clonotype was seen at least ten times. This chain connects TRBV5-1 to TRBJ1-5, with D possibly matching TRBD1 (5 bases). Trimming shortened V by 0 bases and J by 1 base, and 8 bases separated the two germline ends. From germline, CDR1 is SGHRS and CDR2 YFSETQ. CDR3 size: 15 residues. This chain's CDR3 is CASSLAGGSNQPQHF. CDR3 coding DNA: TGCGCCAGCAGCTTGGCCGGGGGGAGCAATCAGCCCCAGCATTTT.

The chain uses TRBV5-1 and TRBJ1-6; D is uncertain. The CDR3 is 16 residues long. Trimming removed 1 base from V and 5 bases from J, with 13 bases in between. In germline, CDR1 is SGHRS, CDR2 YFSETQ. CDR3 DNA sequence: TGCGCCAGCAGCTTGAGGACTCTACAACATAATTCACCCCTCCACTTT. Amino acid sequence: CASSLRTLQHNSPLHF. Full variable domain (missing parts from reference TRBV5-1 and TRBJ1-6): KAGVTQTPRYLIKTRGQQVTLSCSPISGHRSVSWYQQTPGQGLQFLFEYFSETQRNKGNFPGRFSGRQFSNSRSEMNVSTLELGDSALYLCASSLRTLQHNSPLHFGNGTRLTVT.

The V call is TRBV15, the J call TRBJ1-2, with D possibly matching TRBD1 (5 bases). There are 14 residues in the CDR3. CDR1 and CDR2 (germline): LNHNV, YYDKDF (reference sequence). Trimming took off 0 bases at V and 8 bases at J, with 13 bases between the two ends. CDR3 sequence (DNA): TGTGCCACCAGCAGAGATTGGGGCGCGGAAGGCTACACCTTC. It encodes CATSRDWGAEGYTF.

This clonotype was seen at least ten times. This chain joins TRBV12-3 or TRBV12-4 and TRBJ2-7; 9 bases line up with TRBD1. V shed 3 bases and J 6 bases; nucleotides not matched to a gene: 6. The CDR3 has 14 amino acids. The CDR3 reads CASSFWDRVAEQYF. The CDR3 DNA is TGTGCCAGCAGTTTTTGGGACAGGGTCGCCGAGCAGTACTTC.

This clonotype was detected many times. This rearrangement joins TRBV6-4 to TRBJ1-5; 7 nucleotides align to TRBD1. From germline, CDR1 is MRHNA and CDR2 SNTAGT. V shed 10 bases, J shed 4 bases, and the junction held 10 bases outside the gene matches. CDR3 size: 14 residues. The CDR3 sequence: CATTPTGANQPQHF. The DNA for the CDR3 is TGTGCCACCACTCCTACAGGGGCTAATCAGCCCCAGCATTTT.